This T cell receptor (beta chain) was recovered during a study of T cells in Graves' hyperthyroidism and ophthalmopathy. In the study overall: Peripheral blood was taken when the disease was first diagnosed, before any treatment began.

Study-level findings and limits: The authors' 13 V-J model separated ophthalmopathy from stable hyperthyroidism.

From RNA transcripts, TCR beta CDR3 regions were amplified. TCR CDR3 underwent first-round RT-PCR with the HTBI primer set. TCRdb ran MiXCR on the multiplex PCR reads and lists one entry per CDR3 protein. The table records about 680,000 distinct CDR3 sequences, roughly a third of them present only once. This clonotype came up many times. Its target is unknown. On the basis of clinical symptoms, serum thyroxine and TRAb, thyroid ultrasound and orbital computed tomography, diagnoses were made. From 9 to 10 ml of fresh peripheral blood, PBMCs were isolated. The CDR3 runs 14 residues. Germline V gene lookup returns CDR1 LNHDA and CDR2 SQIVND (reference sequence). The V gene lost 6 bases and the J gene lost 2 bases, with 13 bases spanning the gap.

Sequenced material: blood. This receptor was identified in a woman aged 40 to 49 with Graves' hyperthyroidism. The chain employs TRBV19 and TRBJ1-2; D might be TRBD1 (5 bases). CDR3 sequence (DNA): TGTGCCAGTAGATCCCAGGGTGCCAACTATGGCTACACCTTC. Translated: CASRSQGANYGYTF.